Presented here are 7 T cell receptor beta chains from one specimen sequenced in a study of PD-1 blockade in classical Hodgkin lymphoma. The time point was: cycle 4 day 1 (C4D1), after 5 to 7 weeks of nivolumab. In every patient, relapse followed autologous stem cell transplantation, while exposure to brentuximab vedotin differed. Sequencing used immunoSEQ multiplex PCR; TCRdb keeps in-frame clones, though not all of them. The sample contains approximately 45,000 clones, around two thirds of which appear only once. Sequencing was performed on peripheral blood mononuclear cells (PBMCs), taken before the fourth cycle of nivolumab. The source of these receptors is a human donor with classical Hodgkin lymphoma.

The rearrangement joins TRBV15 to TRBJ1-3; D not certain. CDR1 is LNHNV, CDR2 YYDKDF, per germline (reference sequence). The CDR3 has 13 amino acids. V dropped 5 bases and J dropped 4 bases, with 9 bases sitting between them. For the CDR3, the DNA is TGTGCCACCAGCGGAAGCACAGGAAACACCATATATTTT. Translating gives CATSGSTGNTIYF.

This clone was detected only a few times. This chain connects TRBV5-1 to TRBJ1-5; TRBD1 might be the D (5 bases). This CDR3 is built from 14 residues. V gave up 4 bases and J gave up 3 bases, with 11 bases separating them. Germline V CDR1 and CDR2: SGHRS, YFSETQ. The CDR3 DNA reads as TGCGCCAGCAGCAACCAGGGATCCAATCAGCCCCAGCATTTT. This sequence encodes CASSNQGSNQPQHF.

This clone occurred once. The chain carries TRBV7-3 and TRBJ2-2; 9 bases are shared with TRBD1. CDR1 and CDR2 (germline): SGHTA, FQGTGA. V gave up 5 bases and J gave up 7 bases; unmatched junction bases: 5. The CDR3 runs 14 residues. This chain's CDR3 is CASSQGTGYGELFF. The CDR3 region has the DNA TGTGCCAGCAGCCAAGGGACAGGGTACGGGGAGCTGTTTTTT.

This clone was observed many times. The rearrangement joins TRBV5-1 to TRBJ1-5; D is undetermined. The CDR3 extends over 14 amino acids. CDR1 and CDR2 from the germline V gene are SGHRS and YFSETQ. The V gene lost 3 bases and the J gene lost 7 bases, with 14 bases spanning the gap. In DNA form, the CDR3 reads TGCGCCAGCAGCTCAGGACCTTCTGGACAGCCCCAGCATTTT. Translated: CASSSGPSGQPQHF.

This chain joins TRBV18 and TRBJ2-1; 8 bases match TRBD2. V gave up 6 bases and J gave up 8 bases; unmatched junction bases: 9. Germline V gene sequence: CDR1 KGHSH, CDR2 LQKENI. CDR3 length: 14 amino acids. The CDR3 reads CASSRGTSSDEQFF. The CDR3 DNA sequence: TGTGCCAGCTCGCGGGGGACTAGTAGTGATGAGCAGTTCTTC.

This clone was seen only once. J is TRBJ2-1 and V is TRBV6-1; D perhaps matches TRBD2 (5 bases). V was pared by 9 bases and J by 10 bases, with 13 bases between. Germline CDR1 reads MNHNS; CDR2 reads SASEGT. The CDR3 loop spans 11 amino acids. The CDR3 here is CARGDYGEQFF. DNA for the CDR3: TGTGCCAGAGGTGACTACGGCGAGCAGTTCTTC.

This clone was seen a few times. The CDR3 nucleotides are TGTGCCAGCAGCGCCAGGGGAGCTGAAGCTTTCTTT. Translation gives CASSARGAEAFF. The chain recombines TRBV28 with TRBJ1-1, with D maybe TRBD1 (6 bases). The CDR3 loop spans 12 amino acids. Germline assignment: CDR1 MDHEN and CDR2 SYDVKM. V lost 6 bases to trimming and J lost 6 bases, with 11 bases between them.